The sequence of this T cell receptor beta chain was determined in a study of shared clonotypes between healthy human individuals. About the research overall: Used for every donor were three CD4 naive, three CD4 memory, two CD8 naive and one CD8 memory plate. Study results and limitations: It was the non-shared clonotypes that had lower generation probabilities than clonotypes shared by all four donors.

The authors' processing: Filtering of immunoSEQ junctional sequences could not match full-length read filtering. Libraries were prepared by immunoSEQ multiplex PCR; TCRdb keeps only in-frame clonotypes and omits some of them. That table supplies the V and J calls and clone size; D and trimming were determined from the DNA. The sample has roughly 810,000 clones, 95% to 97% seen once; the top ten hold under 0.3%. A note on this clone: Its specificity is unknown.

CD8 cells classed as naive were CD45RO-negative and positively selected for CCR7, excluding terminally differentiated effector memory CD45RA+ cells. Those who donated were healthy HIV-negative adults, with no recent acute infections or vaccinations reported. Sequenced input: naive CD8+ T cells sorted from blood. The clonotype was recovered from a man aged 25 to 45 in good health.

The CDR3 sequence is CASSSSKGWKTQYF. In DNA form, the CDR3 reads TGTGCCAGCAGTTCATCGAAGGGGTGGAAGACCCAGTACTTC. This chain uses TRBV28 with TRBJ2-5, with D maybe TRBD1 (5 bases). There are 14 residues in the CDR3. The germline V and J ends were trimmed by 4 bases and 6 bases, with 15 bases remaining between them. Per germline, CDR1 MDHEN and CDR2 SYDVKM.